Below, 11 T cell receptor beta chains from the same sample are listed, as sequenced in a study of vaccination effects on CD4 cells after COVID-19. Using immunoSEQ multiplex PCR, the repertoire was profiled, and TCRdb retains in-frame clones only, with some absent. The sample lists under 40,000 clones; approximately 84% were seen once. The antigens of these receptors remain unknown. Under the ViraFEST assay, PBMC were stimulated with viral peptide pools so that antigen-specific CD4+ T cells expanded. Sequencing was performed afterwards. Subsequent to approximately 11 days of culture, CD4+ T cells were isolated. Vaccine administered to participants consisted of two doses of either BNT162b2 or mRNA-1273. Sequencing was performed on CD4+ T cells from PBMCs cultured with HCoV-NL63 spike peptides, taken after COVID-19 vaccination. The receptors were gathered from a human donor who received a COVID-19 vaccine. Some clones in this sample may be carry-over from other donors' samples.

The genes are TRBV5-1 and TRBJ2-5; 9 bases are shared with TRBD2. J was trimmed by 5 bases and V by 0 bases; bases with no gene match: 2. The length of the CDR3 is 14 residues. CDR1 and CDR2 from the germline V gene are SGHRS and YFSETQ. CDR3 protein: CASSLETSGETQYF. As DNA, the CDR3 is TGCGCCAGCAGCTTGGAAACTAGCGGGGAGACCCAGTACTTC.

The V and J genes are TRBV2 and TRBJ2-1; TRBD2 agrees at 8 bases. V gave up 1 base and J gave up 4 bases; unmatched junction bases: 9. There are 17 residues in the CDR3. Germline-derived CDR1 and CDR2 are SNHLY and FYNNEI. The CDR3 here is CASSEGGGGGSYNEQFF. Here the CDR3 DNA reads TGTGCCAGCAGTGAAGGTGGTGGCGGGGGGTCGTACAATGAGCAGTTCTTC.

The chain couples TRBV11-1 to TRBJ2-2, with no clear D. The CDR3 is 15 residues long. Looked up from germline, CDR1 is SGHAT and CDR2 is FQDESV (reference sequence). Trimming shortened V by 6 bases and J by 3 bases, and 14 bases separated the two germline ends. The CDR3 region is CASSPRDTYTGELFF. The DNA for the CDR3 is TGTGCCAGCAGTCCCCGAGACACCTACACCGGGGAGCTGTTTTTT.

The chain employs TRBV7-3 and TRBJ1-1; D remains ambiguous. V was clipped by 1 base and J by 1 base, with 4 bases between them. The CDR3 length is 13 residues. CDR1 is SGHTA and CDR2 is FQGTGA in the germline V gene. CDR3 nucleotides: TGTGCCAGCAGCTTAAGCAGGAACACTGAAGCTTTCTTT. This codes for CASSLSRNTEAFF.

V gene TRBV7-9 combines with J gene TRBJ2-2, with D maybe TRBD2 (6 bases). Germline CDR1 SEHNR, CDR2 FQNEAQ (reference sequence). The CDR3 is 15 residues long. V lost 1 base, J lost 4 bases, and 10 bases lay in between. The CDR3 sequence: CASSLVQGGTGELFF. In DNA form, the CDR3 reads TGTGCCAGCAGCTTAGTTCAGGGAGGCACCGGGGAGCTGTTTTTT.

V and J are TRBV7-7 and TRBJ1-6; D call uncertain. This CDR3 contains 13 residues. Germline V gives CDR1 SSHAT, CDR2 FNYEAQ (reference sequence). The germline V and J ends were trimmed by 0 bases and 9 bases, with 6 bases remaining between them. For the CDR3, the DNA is TGTGCCAGCAGCTTAGCGCTCGGTTCACCCCTCCACTTT. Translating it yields CASSLALGSPLHF.

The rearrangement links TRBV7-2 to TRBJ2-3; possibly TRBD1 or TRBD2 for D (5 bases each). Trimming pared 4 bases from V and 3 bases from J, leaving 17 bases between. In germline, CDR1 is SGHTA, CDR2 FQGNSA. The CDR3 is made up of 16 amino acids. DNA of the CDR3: TGTGCCAGCAGCTCTAGCCCGGGACGCGAGACAGATACGCAGTATTTT. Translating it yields CASSSSPGRETDTQYF.

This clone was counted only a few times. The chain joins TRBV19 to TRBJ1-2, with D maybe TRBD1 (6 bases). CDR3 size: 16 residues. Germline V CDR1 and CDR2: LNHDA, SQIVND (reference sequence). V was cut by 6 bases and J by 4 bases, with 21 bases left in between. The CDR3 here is CASSNGQGQEGYGYTF. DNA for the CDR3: TGTGCCAGTAGCAATGGGCAGGGGCAGGAAGGCTATGGCTACACCTTC.

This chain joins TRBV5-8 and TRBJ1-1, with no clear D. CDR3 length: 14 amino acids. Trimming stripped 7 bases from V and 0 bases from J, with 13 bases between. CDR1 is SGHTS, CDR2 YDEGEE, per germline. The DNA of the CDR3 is TGTGCCAGCCCCGGACTCGGGGTGAACACTGAAGCTTTCTTT. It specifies CASPGLGVNTEAFF.

The CDR3 DNA sequence: TGTGCCAGCAGTCCGTGGACAGGTGACTTCTATGGCTACACCTTC. Its translation: CASSPWTGDFYGYTF. The chain joins TRBV27 to TRBJ1-2; 7 bases match TRBD1. The V and J ends lost 5 bases and 4 bases, in that order; junction bases with no gene match: 10. The CDR3 length is 15 residues. CDR1 MNHEY and CDR2 SMNVEV come from the germline V gene (reference sequence).

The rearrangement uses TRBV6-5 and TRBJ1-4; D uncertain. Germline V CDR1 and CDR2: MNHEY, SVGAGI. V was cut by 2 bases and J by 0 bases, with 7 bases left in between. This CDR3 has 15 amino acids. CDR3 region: CASSYRRTTNEKLFF. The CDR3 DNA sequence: TGTGCCAGCAGTTACAGGCGGACAACTAATGAAAAACTGTTTTTT.